This T cell receptor (beta chain) was profiled in a study of CD8+ T cells in alopecia areata. Sequencing templates came from extracted RNA that was reverse transcribed into cDNA. Using immunoSEQ multiplex PCR, the repertoire was profiled, and TCRdb retains in-frame clones only, with some absent. The data contain about 150,000 clones, 50% to 65% of them singletons. Treatment meaning: oral pan-JAK inhibitor, 5-10 mg twice daily. The TCR comes from a human donor with alopecia areata. The sequenced sample was CD8+ T cells sorted from blood, obtained at week 4, from a patient treated with tofacitinib.

CDR3 DNA: TGTGCCAGCAGCTTTATTGCCGATGAGCAGTTCTTC. Amino acids: CASSFIADEQFF. V gene TRBV4-2 combines with J gene TRBJ2-1, with D unclear. V was trimmed by 5 bases and J by 8 bases, leaving 10 bases between them. The CDR3 sequence is 12 residues long. Germline V gives CDR1 LGHNA, CDR2 YNFKEQ.